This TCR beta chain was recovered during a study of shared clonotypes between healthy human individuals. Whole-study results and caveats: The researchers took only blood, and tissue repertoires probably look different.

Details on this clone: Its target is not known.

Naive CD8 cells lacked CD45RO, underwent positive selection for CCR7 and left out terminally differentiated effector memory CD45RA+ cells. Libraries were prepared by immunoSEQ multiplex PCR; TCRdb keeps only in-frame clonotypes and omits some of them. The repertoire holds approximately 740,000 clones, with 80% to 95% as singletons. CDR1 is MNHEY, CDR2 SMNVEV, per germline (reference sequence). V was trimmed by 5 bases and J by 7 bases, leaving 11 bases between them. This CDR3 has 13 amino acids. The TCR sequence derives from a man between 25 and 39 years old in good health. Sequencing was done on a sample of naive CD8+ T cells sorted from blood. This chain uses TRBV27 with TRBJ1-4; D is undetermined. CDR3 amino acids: CASSGTEIEKLFF. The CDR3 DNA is TGTGCCAGCAGTGGAACAGAGATTGAAAAACTGTTTTTT. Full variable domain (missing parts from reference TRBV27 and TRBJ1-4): EAQVTQNPRYLITVTGKKLTVTCSQNMNHEYMSWYRQDPGLGLRQIYYSMNVEVTDKGDVPEGYKVSRKEKRNFPLILESPSPNQTSLYFCASSGTEIEKLFFGSGTQLSVL.